These T cell receptor beta chains were read from a single sample in a study of cytomegalovirus exposure and HLA in healthy donors. Sequenced by immunoSEQ multiplex PCR; TCRdb stores in-frame clones only, minus some. The sample carries 75,000 to 100,000 clones, 69% recorded once. Sequencing was carried out using PBMCs. These receptor sequences come from a female donor in good health and CMV-seronegative. Both conserved end residues are part of each CDR3. Each record gives: clone size, J gene, V gene, D gene, CDR3 protein, CDR3 DNA. A D gene is named only where the DNA matches it firmly. Clone size is given for some rows only: seen once, a few or many times, or a class if the clone is expanded.

size: NA
J: TRBJ1-2
V: TRBV7-2
D: NA
CDR3: CASSPFGLWDKYGYTF
DNA: TGTGCCAGCAGCCCCTTTGGCCTCTGGGACAAATATGGCTACACCTTC

size: few
J: TRBJ1-6
V: TRBV6-5
D: NA
CDR3: CASSYSRWDNSPLHF
DNA: TGTGCCAGCAGTTACTCCAGGTGGGATAATTCACCCCTCCACTTT

size: NA
J: TRBJ2-7
V: TRBV4-2
D: TRBD2
CDR3: CASSPDPGLAFEQYF
DNA: TGTGCCAGCAGCCCTGACCCGGGACTAGCTTTCGAGCAGTACTTC

size: NA
J: TRBJ2-6
V: TRBV28
D: TRBD1
CDR3: CATSVDRQGTGANVLTF
DNA: TGTGCCACCAGCGTAGATCGACAGGGGACCGGGGCCAACGTCCTGACTTTC

size: NA
J: TRBJ2-3
V: TRBV18
D: NA
CDR3: CASSPLAGGTDTQYF
DNA: TGTGCCAGCTCACCTCTAGCCGGGGGCACAGATACGCAGTATTTT

size: NA
J: TRBJ1-1
V: TRBV11-3
D: TRBD1
CDR3: CASSLSSGQGTPAFF
DNA: TGTGCCAGCAGCTTGTCCTCGGGACAGGGGACCCCAGCTTTCTTT

size: NA
J: TRBJ2-2
V: TRBV11-3
D: NA
CDR3: CASSQLFIVKNTGELFF
DNA: TGTGCCAGCAGCCAACTATTCATAGTCAAGAACACCGGGGAGCTGTTTTTT

size: NA
J: TRBJ1-2
V: TRBV6-1
D: NA
CDR3: CASSGRSSGNEGYTF
DNA: TGTGCCAGCAGTGGTCGGAGTTCGGGGAATGAAGGGTACACCTTC

size: once
J: TRBJ1-2
V: TRBV10-3
D: TRBD1
CDR3: CAISDTGVGDNYGYTF
DNA: TGTGCCATCAGTGATACAGGGGTTGGGGATAACTATGGCTACACCTTC

size: NA
J: TRBJ1-1
V: TRBV4-1
D: NA
CDR3: CATQPLGKGNTEAFF
DNA: TGCGCCACCCAACCGCTCGGGAAGGGGAACACTGAAGCTTTCTTT

size: few
J: TRBJ2-3
V: TRBV5-1
D: NA
CDR3: CASHQGVDARTDTQYF
DNA: TGCGCCAGCCATCAAGGGGTTGATGCCCGTACAGATACGCAGTATTTT

size: NA
J: TRBJ2-1
V: TRBV6-1
D: NA
CDR3: CASRRGRWESNEQFF
DNA: TGTGCCAGCAGAAGGGGGAGATGGGAGAGCAATGAGCAGTTCTTC

size: NA
J: TRBJ1-3
V: TRBV4-1
D: NA
CDR3: CASSQVSFSGNTIYF
DNA: TGCGCCAGCAGCCAAGTGAGCTTCTCTGGAAACACCATATATTTT

size: once
J: TRBJ2-1
V: TRBV6-6
D: TRBD2
CDR3: CASSPTSGVHNEQFF
DNA: TGTGCCAGCAGCCCGACTAGCGGGGTCCACAATGAGCAGTTCTTC

size: NA
J: TRBJ2-7
V: TRBV5-1
D: NA
CDR3: CASSTLAGSFYEQYF
DNA: TGCGCCAGCAGCACCCTCGCAGGATCCTTTTACGAGCAGTACTTC

size: NA
J: TRBJ1-4
V: TRBV5-1
D: NA
CDR3: CASSWGGTNEKLFF
DNA: TGCGCCAGCAGCTGGGGGGGGACAAATGAAAAACTGTTTTTT

size: NA
J: TRBJ2-1
V: TRBV6-1
D: TRBD1
CDR3: CASIPGQQYNEQFF
DNA: TGTGCCAGTATACCGGGACAGCAATACAATGAGCAGTTCTTC

size: NA
J: TRBJ2-5
V: TRBV9
D: NA
CDR3: CASSPGWETQYF
DNA: TGTGCCAGCAGCCCGGGGTGGGAGACCCAGTACTTC

size: NA
J: TRBJ1-1
V: TRBV9
D: TRBD1
CDR3: CASSVGLSGGGTEAFF
DNA: TGTGCCAGCAGCGTAGGACTCTCAGGGGGCGGCACTGAAGCTTTCTTT

size: NA
J: TRBJ2-7
V: TRBV28
D: NA
CDR3: CASSLSTSGVPEQYF
DNA: TGTGCCAGCAGTTTGTCGACTAGTGGAGTACCCGAGCAGTACTTC

size: NA
J: TRBJ1-4
V: TRBV2
D: NA
CDR3: CASSEEGGEEKLFF
DNA: TGTGCCAGCAGTGAGGAGGGAGGTGAGGAAAAACTGTTTTTT

size: NA
J: TRBJ1-2
V: TRBV28
D: TRBD1
CDR3: CASRVTGGYGYTF
DNA: TGTGCCAGCAGAGTTACAGGGGGCTATGGCTACACCTTC

size: once
J: TRBJ1-2
V: TRBV9
D: TRBD1
CDR3: CASSSSPTGSPGAGYTF
DNA: TGTGCCAGCAGCTCCTCTCCGACAGGGAGCCCCGGGGCTGGCTACACCTTC

size: NA
J: TRBJ2-5
V: TRBV7-9
D: TRBD2
CDR3: CASSLGLAGGHYQETQYF
DNA: TGTGCCAGCAGCTTGGGACTAGCGGGGGGCCATTACCAAGAGACCCAGTACTTC

size: NA
J: TRBJ1-2
V: TRBV6-5
D: TRBD1
CDR3: CASTRTGSGYTF
DNA: TGTGCCAGCACCCGGACAGGGAGTGGCTACACCTTC

size: NA
J: TRBJ2-7
V: TRBV5-1
D: TRBD2
CDR3: CASSGGLAGDSYEQYF
DNA: TGCGCCAGCAGCGGGGGACTAGCGGGCGACTCCTACGAGCAGTACTTC

size: NA
J: TRBJ2-5
V: TRBV6-5
D: TRBD2
CDR3: CASSYGGTSWETQYF
DNA: TGTGCCAGCAGTTACGGAGGGACTAGTTGGGAGACCCAGTACTTC

size: few
J: TRBJ1-6
V: TRBV21-1
D: NA
CDR3: CASSKGNKGGDNNSPLHF
DNA: TGTGCCAGCAGCAAAGGTAATAAGGGTGGGGACAATAATTCACCCCTCCACTTT

size: NA
J: TRBJ1-2
V: TRBV2
D: NA
CDR3: CASTSGTAKFGYTF
DNA: TGTGCCAGCACCTCCGGGACTGCAAAATTCGGCTACACCTTC

size: NA
J: TRBJ2-1
V: TRBV29-1
D: NA
CDR3: CSVQPRRVADNEQFF
DNA: TGCAGCGTCCAACCCCGTAGGGTAGCGGACAATGAGCAGTTCTTC

size: NA
J: TRBJ2-3
V: TRBV4-2
D: TRBD2
CDR3: CASSQVGLAGGIADTQYF
DNA: TGTGCCAGCAGCCAAGTAGGACTAGCGGGAGGGATTGCAGATACGCAGTATTTT

size: NA
J: TRBJ2-1
V: TRBV18
D: NA
CDR3: CASQTDGDEQFF
DNA: TGTGCCAGCCAAACGGACGGGGATGAGCAGTTCTTC

size: once
J: TRBJ1-4
V: TRBV6-5
D: TRBD1
CDR3: CASSWGDRGREKLFF
DNA: TGTGCCAGCAGTTGGGGAGACAGGGGTCGGGAAAAACTGTTTTTT

size: NA
J: TRBJ1-1
V: TRBV30
D: TRBD1
CDR3: CAWSEDRGAEAFF
DNA: TGTGCCTGGAGTGAGGACAGGGGAGCTGAAGCTTTCTTT

size: NA
J: TRBJ1-1
V: TRBV2
D: NA
CDR3: CASSEALRGGTEAFF
DNA: TGTGCCAGCAGTGAAGCGCTTCGAGGGGGCACTGAAGCTTTCTTT

size: few
J: TRBJ1-5
V: TRBV2
D: TRBD1
CDR3: CASRETGGGQPQHF
DNA: TGTGCCAGCAGAGAGACAGGGGGCGGCCAGCCCCAGCATTTT

size: NA
J: TRBJ2-7
V: TRBV27
D: TRBD1
CDR3: CASSFRVGTDFTTLGEQYF
DNA: TGTGCCAGCAGTTTTAGGGTCGGGACAGACTTTACTACTTTAGGGGAGCAGTACTTC

size: NA
J: TRBJ1-2
V: TRBV5-4
D: NA
CDR3: CASSLSRGTF
DNA: TGTGCCAGCAGCTTGTCCAGGGGAACCTTC

size: NA
J: TRBJ1-1
V: TRBV2
D: NA
CDR3: CASSDRLNTEAFF
DNA: TGTGCCAGCAGTGACAGGCTGAACACTGAAGCTTTCTTT

size: NA
J: TRBJ2-3
V: TRBV5-1
D: TRBD2
CDR3: CASIGLAGGSYTQYF
DNA: TGCGCCAGCATAGGACTAGCGGGAGGGTCTTATACGCAGTATTTT

size: once
J: TRBJ1-5
V: TRBV4-1
D: NA
CDR3: CASSQDWAQPQHF
DNA: TGCGCCAGCAGCCAAGATTGGGCTCAGCCCCAGCATTTT

size: NA
J: TRBJ2-7
V: TRBV9
D: TRBD2
CDR3: CASSVSGRDYEQYF
DNA: TGTGCCAGCAGCGTGAGCGGGAGAGACTACGAGCAGTACTTC